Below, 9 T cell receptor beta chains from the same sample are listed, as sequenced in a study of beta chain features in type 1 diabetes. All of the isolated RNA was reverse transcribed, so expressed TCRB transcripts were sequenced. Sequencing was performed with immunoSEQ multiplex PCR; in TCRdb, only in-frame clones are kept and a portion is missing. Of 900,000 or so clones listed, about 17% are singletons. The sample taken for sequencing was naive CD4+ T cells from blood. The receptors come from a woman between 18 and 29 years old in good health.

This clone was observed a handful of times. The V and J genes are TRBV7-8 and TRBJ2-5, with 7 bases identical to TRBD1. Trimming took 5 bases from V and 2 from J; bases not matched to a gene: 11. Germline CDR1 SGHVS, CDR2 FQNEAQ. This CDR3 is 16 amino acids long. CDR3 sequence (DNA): TGTGCCAGCAGCCCTCGGGACAGTCTTACTCAAGAGACCCAGTACTTC. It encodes CASSPRDSLTQETQYF.

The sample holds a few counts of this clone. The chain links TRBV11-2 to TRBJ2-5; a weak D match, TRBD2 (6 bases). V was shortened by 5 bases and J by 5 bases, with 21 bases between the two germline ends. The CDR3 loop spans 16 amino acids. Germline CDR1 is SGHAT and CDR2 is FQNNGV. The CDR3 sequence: CASSPGTSLSWETQYF. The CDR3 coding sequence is TGTGCCAGCAGCCCGGGGACTTCGCTCTCGTGGGAGACCCAGTACTTC.

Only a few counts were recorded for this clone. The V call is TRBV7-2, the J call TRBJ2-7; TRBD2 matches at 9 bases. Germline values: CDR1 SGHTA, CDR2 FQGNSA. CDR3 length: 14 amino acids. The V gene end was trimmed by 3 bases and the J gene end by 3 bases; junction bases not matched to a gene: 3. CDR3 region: CASSFGSGSYEQYF. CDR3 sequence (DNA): TGTGCCAGCAGCTTTGGTAGCGGGAGCTACGAGCAGTACTTC.

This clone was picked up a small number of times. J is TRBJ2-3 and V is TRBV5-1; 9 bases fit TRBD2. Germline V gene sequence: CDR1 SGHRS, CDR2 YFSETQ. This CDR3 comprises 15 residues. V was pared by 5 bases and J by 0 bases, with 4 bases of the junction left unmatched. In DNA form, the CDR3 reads TGCGCCAGCAGTCCCGGACTAGCGAGCACAGATACGCAGTATTTT. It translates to CASSPGLASTDTQYF.

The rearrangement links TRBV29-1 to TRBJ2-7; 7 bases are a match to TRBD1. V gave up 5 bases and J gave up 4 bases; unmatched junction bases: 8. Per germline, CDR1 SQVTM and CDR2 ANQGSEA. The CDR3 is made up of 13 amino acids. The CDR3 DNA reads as TGCAGCGTTCGCGGACAGGCGCTATACGAGCAGTACTTC. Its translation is CSVRGQALYEQYF.

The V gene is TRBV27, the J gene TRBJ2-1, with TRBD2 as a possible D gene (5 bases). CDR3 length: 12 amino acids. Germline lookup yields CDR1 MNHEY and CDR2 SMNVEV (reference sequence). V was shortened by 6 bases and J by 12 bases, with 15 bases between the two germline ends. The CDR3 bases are TGTGCCAGCAGGTCTAGGACTTTGAGGCAGTTCTTC. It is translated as CASRSRTLRQFF.

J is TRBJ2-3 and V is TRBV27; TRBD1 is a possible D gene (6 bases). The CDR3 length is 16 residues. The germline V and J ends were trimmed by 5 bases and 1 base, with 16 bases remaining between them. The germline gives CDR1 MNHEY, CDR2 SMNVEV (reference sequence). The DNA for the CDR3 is TGTGCCAGCAGTCCCTACAGGGTGGTTGGCACAGATACGCAGTATTTT. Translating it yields CASSPYRVVGTDTQYF.

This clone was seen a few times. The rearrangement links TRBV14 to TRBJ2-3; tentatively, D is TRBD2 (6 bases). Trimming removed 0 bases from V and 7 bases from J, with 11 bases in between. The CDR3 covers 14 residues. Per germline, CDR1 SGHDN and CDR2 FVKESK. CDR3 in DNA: TGTGCCAGCAGCCAAGATCGGGAGAGGCATACGCAGTATTTT. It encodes CASSQDRERHTQYF.

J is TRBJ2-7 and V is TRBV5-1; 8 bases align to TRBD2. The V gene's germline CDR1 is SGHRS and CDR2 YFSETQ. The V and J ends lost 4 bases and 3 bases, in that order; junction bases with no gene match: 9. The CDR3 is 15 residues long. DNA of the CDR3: TGCGCCAGCAGCCAGGGGAGCGGGAGACTCTACGAGCAGTACTTC. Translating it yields CASSQGSGRLYEQYF. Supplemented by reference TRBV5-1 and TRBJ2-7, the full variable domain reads KAGVTQTPRYLIKTRGQQVTLSCSPISGHRSVSWYQQTPGQGLQFLFEYFSETQRNKGNFPGRFSGRQFSNSRSEMNVSTLELGDSALYLCASSQGSGRLYEQYFGPGTRLTVT.